Each of the 8 T cell receptor beta chains below was sequenced from the same sample in a study of patients and donors after allogeneic stem cell transplantation (dated by TCRdb to the early 2020s). Library generation was performed with RT-PCR. Sequencing relied on a NextSeq 550. Using fastp at Q25 and MiXCR, TCRdb reprocessed the public reads and kept productive beta chains. For every CDR3 protein sequence, its rows merge into one entry that carries the most common genes and DNA. This sample holds about a million distinct CDR3 sequences; about a sixth were observed only once. Clones ranked in the top ten supply roughly 6% of the sample. Sequencing was carried out using blood, either unsorted or a sorted T cell fraction (not recorded which). The receptors were gathered from a human donor who was either an allogeneic HSCT recipient or a stem cell or donor lymphocyte infusion donor (not recorded which). It is not recorded whose cells these are; they may come from a transplant donor.

This chain uses TRBV12-3 or TRBV12-4 with TRBJ1-2; D is uncertain. This CDR3 comprises 14 residues. Trimming left V 5 bases short and J 7 bases short, with 17 bases between. The CDR3 nucleotides read TGTGCCAGCAGTATAGACATCTTGTCTACTGGCTACACCTTC. Translation: CASSIDILSTGYTF.

This clonotype was detected only a few times. The chain links TRBV11-1 to TRBJ2-6, with a tentative D call TRBD1 (5 bases). CDR1 is SGHAT, CDR2 FQDESV, per germline (reference sequence). V was trimmed by 1 base and J by 0 bases, leaving 13 bases between them. CDR3 length: 18 amino acids. CDR3 amino acids: CASSLGTPNFSGANVLTF. The CDR3 nucleotides are TGTGCCAGCAGCTTAGGGACACCTAATTTCTCTGGGGCCAACGTCCTGACTTTC.

This chain uses TRBV12-3 or TRBV12-4 with TRBJ2-6; 8 nucleotides align to TRBD1. V shed 6 bases and J 0 bases; nucleotides not matched to a gene: 13. The CDR3 consists of 19 residues. CDR3 protein: CASRVDRAPLSSGANVLTF. DNA of the CDR3: TGTGCCAGCAGAGTGGACAGGGCGCCCCTCAGCTCTGGGGCCAACGTCCTGACTTTC.

The V and J genes are TRBV20-1 and TRBJ2-1; maybe TRBD1 (5 bases). This CDR3 is built from 11 residues. Germline V gene lookup returns CDR1 DFQATT and CDR2 SNEGSKA (reference sequence). V was clipped by 0 bases and J by 12 bases, with 9 bases between them. CDR3 sequence: CSARDLGPQFF. CDR3 nucleotide sequence: TGCAGTGCTAGAGATTTGGGGCCGCAGTTCTTC.

The genes are TRBV5-6 and TRBJ1-2; TRBD1 might be the D (5 bases). The germline CDR1 and CDR2 sequences are SGHDT and YYEEEE. The CDR3 has 15 residues. V dropped 4 bases and J dropped 6 bases, with 19 bases sitting between them. This CDR3 is CASSRTQDWKDGYTF. CDR3 nucleotides: TGTGCCAGCAGCCGTACACAGGATTGGAAGGATGGCTACACCTTC.

This clonotype has a count of ten or more. V and J are TRBV29-1 and TRBJ1-1; D unclear. The germline CDR1 and CDR2 sequences are SQVTM and ANQGSEA. This CDR3 has 11 amino acids. V was clipped by 7 bases and J by 5 bases, with 11 bases between them. The CDR3 nucleotides read TGCAGCGGCAAAATGGAGACTGAAGCTTTCTTT. Residues: CSGKMETEAFF.

The chain couples TRBV6-5 to TRBJ1-5; D is possibly TRBD1 (6 bases). V lost 2 bases and J lost 5, with 10 bases in between. CDR3 length equals 14 residues. Germline CDR1 is MNHEY and CDR2 is SVGAGI. The CDR3 protein is CASSYVSGDQPQHF. Written as DNA, the CDR3 is TGTGCCAGCAGTTACGTATCAGGGGATCAGCCCCAGCATTTT.

This sequence joins TRBV6-1 and TRBJ1-2; D might be TRBD1 (5 bases). Trimming removed 9 bases from V and 4 bases from J, with 15 bases in between. CDR1 is MNHNS, CDR2 SASEGT, per germline. The CDR3 sequence is 13 residues long. CDR3: CASTNGGPYGYTF. The CDR3 nucleotides are TGTGCCAGTACGAACGGGGGTCCCTATGGCTACACCTTC.